This T cell receptor (beta chain) was captured by sequencing in a study of identical twins. Findings of the study overall: Clonotypes of the beta chain that were abundant in cord blood carried fewer insertions (memory repertoires showed none). A partial confounding effect on zero-insertion analyses could come from invariant MAIT and iNKT cells. Conclusions came from cross-sectional statistical analysis, not from following the same donors.

This clonotype has ten or more counts. Its antigen is currently unknown. This CDR3 spans 15 amino acids. V gave up 0 bases and J gave up 0 bases, with 9 bases separating them. Per the germline V gene, CDR1 is LGHNA and CDR2 is YSLEER. A template switching step contributed a universal primer site, while unique molecular identifiers were present in the cDNA. TCRdb processed the 5' RACE reads anew with MiXCR; each CDR3 protein has one entry. This sample carries 240,000 or so distinct CDR3 sequences, over 9.5% of them seen once, and the ten largest clones take roughly 3.7%. The data were also submitted as part of a second study, on yellow fever vaccine responses in identical twins.

The genes are TRBV4-3 and TRBJ2-7; D is ambiguous. Sequenced input: memory (CD45RO+) T cells sorted from blood. The clonotype originates from a woman aged 18-29 years in good health. CDR3 protein: CASSQDSGPSYEQYF. The CDR3 DNA reads as TGCGCCAGCAGCCAAGATTCAGGTCCCTCCTACGAGCAGTACTTC.